This TCR beta chain was observed in a study of blood T cells in healthy people across ages. Study-wide results and limits: The study could not conclusively compare naive and antigen-experienced cells, given its unsorted PBMCs.

CDR3 length equals 16 residues. The V gene's germline CDR1 is MDHEN and CDR2 SYDVKM. Trimming pared 3 bases from V and 4 bases from J, leaving 16 bases between. No fewer than 5.5 micrograms of total RNA were isolated from every sample. Primers used in a second PCR of roughly 6 to 12 cycles were a sample-barcoded 5' primer and a J-beta primer mix. From the 5' RACE reads, TCRdb called clonotypes with MiXCR, one entry per CDR3 protein. The sample contains around 780,000 distinct CDR3 sequences, roughly 24% of which appear only once. For this clonotype: Its target is unknown.

This same sample was also taken into another study, of T cells of mothers and their children. This second study notes: Among related mother-child pairs, overlap was slightly higher than in unrelated pairs, though not significantly. The analysis detected no persistent microchimeric T cell clones.

The chain carries TRBV28 and TRBJ2-4; D ambiguous. The receptor comes from a boy aged 5-17 years in good health. The sequencing input was blood. The CDR3 here is CASSLSGGAKKNIQYF. The DNA for the CDR3 is TGTGCCAGCAGTTTGTCGGGTGGTGCGAAAAAAAACATTCAGTACTTC.